The clone carrying this T cell receptor (beta chain) occurred a few times. Its antigen remains unidentified. Libraries were prepared by immunoSEQ multiplex PCR; TCRdb keeps only in-frame clonotypes and omits some of them. The profile shows 850,000 to 1,100,000 clones, about 72% of them singletons. The source of the sample is a study of shared clonotypes between healthy human individuals. General study points: All-four-donor shared clonotypes had higher generation probabilities than non-shared clonotypes did.

The CDR3 covers 14 residues. Germline assignment: CDR1 MNHNY and CDR2 SVGAGI (reference sequence). The V and J ends lost 6 bases and 3 bases, in that order; junction bases with no gene match: 8. J is TRBJ2-7 and V is TRBV6-6; 7 positions match TRBD2. Material for sequencing was memory CD4+ T cells from PBMCs. Specified subset: CD45RA-negative fraction. This TCR was sampled from a man aged 18 to 35 in good health. Some clones in this sample may be carry-over from other donors' samples. The CDR3 DNA is TGTGCCAGCAGCCCCTCTGGCGGGAGCTACGAGCAGTACTTC. It translates to CASSPSGGSYEQYF.